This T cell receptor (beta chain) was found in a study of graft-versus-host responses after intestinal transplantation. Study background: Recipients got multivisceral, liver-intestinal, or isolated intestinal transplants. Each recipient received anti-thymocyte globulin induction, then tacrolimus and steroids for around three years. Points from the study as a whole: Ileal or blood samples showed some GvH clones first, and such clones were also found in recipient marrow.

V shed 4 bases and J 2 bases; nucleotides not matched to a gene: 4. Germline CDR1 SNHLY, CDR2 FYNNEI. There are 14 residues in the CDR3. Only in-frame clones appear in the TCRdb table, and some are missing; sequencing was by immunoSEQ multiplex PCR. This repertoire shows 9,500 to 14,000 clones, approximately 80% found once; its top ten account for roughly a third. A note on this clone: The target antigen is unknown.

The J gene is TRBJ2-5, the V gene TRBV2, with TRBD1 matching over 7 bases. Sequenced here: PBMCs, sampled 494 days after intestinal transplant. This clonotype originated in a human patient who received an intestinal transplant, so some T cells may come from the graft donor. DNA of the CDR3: TGTGCCAGCAGTGGAGTCAGGGGGCAAGAGACCCAGTACTTC. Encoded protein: CASSGVRGQETQYF. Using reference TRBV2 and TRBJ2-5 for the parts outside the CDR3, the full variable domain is EPEVTQTPSHQVTQMGQEVILRCVPISNHLYFYWYRQILGQKVEFLVSFYNNEISEKSEIFDDQFSVERPDGSNFTLKIRSTKLEDSAMYFCASSGVRGQETQYFGPGTRLLVL.